This paragraph reports one T cell receptor (beta chain). CDR3 length: 13 residues. CDR1 and CDR2 (germline): GTSNPN, SVGIG (reference sequence). Trimming stripped 3 bases from V and 1 base from J, with 9 bases between. This sample is drawn from a study of blood T cell repertoires in COVID-19. Study summary: COVID-19 samples, acute and convalescent, were from the United States, Italy and Spain. Sample material is recorded as cDNA or gDNA derived from T cells, B-cell-depleted T cells, or PBMCs.

Authors' methods: Estimates of nucleated cell counts were drawn from the amplification of reference gene primers. Measured with immunoSEQ multiplex PCR; TCRdb has only the in-frame clones, and not every one. V, J and clone size derive from that table, while D and trimming were established from the DNA sequence. The table has more than 100,000 clones, 81% seen once; the top ten hold approximately 9.1%. J is TRBJ1-1 and V is TRBV30; D remains unclear. The TCR sequence derives from a woman aged 55-70 years with active or convalescent COVID-19. Sequenced sample: peripheral blood. This chain's CDR3 is CAWSARGNTEAFF. The CDR3 nucleotides are TGTGCCTGGAGCGCTAGAGGGAACACTGAAGCTTTCTTT.